One T cell receptor beta chain is described in this entry. Method: immunoSEQ multiplex PCR; TCRdb's copy keeps in-frame clones and lacks some. The profile shows around 48,000 clones, 88% of them singletons. The data were taken from a study of T cell changes during pregnancy in multiple sclerosis. Trimming took off 3 bases at V and 3 bases at J, with 12 bases between the two ends. The CDR3 extends over 15 amino acids. Germline V CDR1 and CDR2: MDHEN, SYDVKM. The sample was CD4+ T cells from peripheral blood mononuclear cells, taken in the second trimester of pregnancy. The chain uses TRBV28 and TRBJ2-1; D might be TRBD2 (7 bases). This receptor was taken from a female donor with multiple sclerosis, enrolled in a pregnancy study. The CDR3 bases are TGTGCCAGCAGTTTCAGGGGACTACACTACAATGAGCAGTTCTTC. Translating gives CASSFRGLHYNEQFF.